This entry lists 14 T cell receptor beta chains sequenced from one sample in a study of OX40 agonist ivuxolimab in advanced cancers. Profiled with immunoSEQ multiplex PCR; TCRdb holds only in-frame clones, not every one. The repertoire holds 95,000 to 150,000 clones, with around 95% as singletons. This material consisted of CD4+ or CD8+ T cells sorted from blood, taken in a trial of the OX40 agonist ivuxolimab. The receptors originated from an adult with an advanced solid tumor such as melanoma, head and neck, liver or kidney cancer.

The chain uses TRBV6-5 and TRBJ2-7, with a possible D match to TRBD2 (5 bases). The V end was cut by 7 bases, the J end by 0 bases, with 13 bases between. The CDR3 loop spans 14 amino acids. CDR1 and CDR2 (germline): MNHEY, SVGAGI. The CDR3 sequence is CASTPSGYSYEQYF. The DNA of the CDR3 is TGTGCCAGCACCCCCTCGGGGTACTCCTACGAGCAGTACTTC.

This clone appeared a single time. CDR3 nucleotides: TGTGCCAGCAGCTTGGAGGCCTCCCCAGGCGCTGAAGCTTTCTTT. It is translated as CASSLEASPGAEAFF. V and J are TRBV5-5 and TRBJ1-1; no clear D gene. V lost 0 bases to trimming and J lost 6 bases, with 15 bases between them. This CDR3 is 15 amino acids long. The germline V gene encodes CDR1 SGHKS and CDR2 YYEKEE (reference sequence).

The CDR3 spells CASSSNRGPNTEAFF. The CDR3 DNA reads TGTGCCAGCAGTTCAAACCGGGGGCCGAACACTGAAGCTTTCTTT. The chain joins TRBV28 to TRBJ1-1, with a tentative D call TRBD1 (6 bases). The CDR3 covers 15 residues. V shed 4 bases and J shed 1 base, with 13 bases lying between them. The V gene's germline CDR1 is MDHEN and CDR2 SYDVKM.

The chain links TRBV2 to TRBJ1-4; TRBD1 matches at 7 bases. The V segment lost 6 bases and the J segment 4 bases; nucleotides outside the gene matches: 5. The CDR3 totals 14 residues. The germline CDR1 and CDR2 sequences are SNHLY and FYNNEI. The DNA for the CDR3 is TGTGCCAGCAGGAAGGGACAGAATAATGAAAAACTGTTTTTT. Encoded protein: CASRKGQNNEKLFF.

V and J are TRBV18 and TRBJ2-1; 14 bases map to TRBD2. The junction had 6 bases not matched to a gene; V was cut back by 1 base and J by 4 bases. The CDR3 is 18 residues long. Per germline, CDR1 KGHSH and CDR2 LQKENI. CDR3 coding DNA: TGTGCCAGCTCACCACTCCCGGGACTAGCGGGGGCGTACAATGAGCAGTTCTTC. Its translation: CASSPLPGLAGAYNEQFF.

The chain links TRBV7-2 to TRBJ2-1; 10 nucleotides align to TRBD1. The CDR3 is made up of 15 amino acids. Trimming took 3 bases from V and 7 from J; bases not matched to a gene: 6. Germline lookup yields CDR1 SGHTA and CDR2 FQGNSA. In nucleotides, the CDR3 is TGTGCCAGCAGCTTTCCGGGACAGGGGCTAAATGAGCAGTTCTTC. It codes for CASSFPGQGLNEQFF.

This clone was observed a handful of times. The J gene is TRBJ1-5, the V gene TRBV19; D might be TRBD1 (5 bases). This CDR3 is built from 16 residues. V was trimmed by 2 bases and J by 0 bases, leaving 11 bases between them. Germline loops: CDR1 LNHDA, CDR2 SQIVND (reference sequence). CDR3 nucleotide sequence: TGTGCCAGTAGTATACAGGGAGGAGATAGCAATCAGCCCCAGCATTTT. Translated, it gives CASSIQGGDSNQPQHF.

The gene calls are TRBV7-3 and TRBJ2-5; 10 bases are a match to TRBD1. Trimming took 2 bases from V and 4 from J; bases not matched to a gene: 7. The CDR3 runs to 16 residues. From germline, CDR1 is SGHTA and CDR2 FQGTGA. The CDR3 DNA is TGTGCCAGCAGCTTACGGGGACAGGGGCCATCAGAGACCCAGTACTTC. Amino acid sequence: CASSLRGQGPSETQYF.

The chain is built from TRBV2 and TRBJ1-2; 7 nucleotides align to TRBD1. This CDR3 is built from 14 residues. J gave up 2 bases and V 5 bases, and 5 bases lay outside the gene matches. Germline V gene sequence: CDR1 SNHLY, CDR2 FYNNEI. CDR3 bases: TGTGCCAGCAGTCAGGGACAGCAAAACTATGGCTACACCTTC. Amino acids: CASSQGQQNYGYTF.

V usage is TRBV5-4 and J usage is TRBJ1-5; D ambiguous. The V end was cut by 4 bases, the J end by 3 bases, with 14 bases between. Germline values: CDR1 SGHNT, CDR2 YYREEE (reference sequence). This CDR3 is built from 15 residues. The chain's CDR3 is CASSQDGGINQPQHF. The DNA for the CDR3 is TGTGCCAGCAGCCAAGATGGAGGGATCAATCAGCCCCAGCATTTT.

This clone showed up just once. This chain joins TRBV21-1 and TRBJ1-3. TRBV21-1 is a listed pseudogene. This CDR3 is built from 15 residues. The CDR3 is CASSKDSRSGNTIYF. As DNA, the CDR3 is TGTGCCAGCAGCAAGGACTCCCGCTCTGGAAACACCATATATTTT.

This chain joins TRBV2 and TRBJ1-2, with D perhaps TRBD1 (6 bases). The CDR3 contains 14 residues. In germline, CDR1 is SNHLY, CDR2 FYNNEI. V was pared by 8 bases and J by 1 base, with 14 bases between. Written as DNA, the CDR3 is TGTGCCAGCGGGGGCACAGTCCATAACTATGGCTACACCTTC. Protein: CASGGTVHNYGYTF.

The genes are TRBV12-5 and TRBJ1-5; possibly TRBD1 for D (6 bases). Germline V gene sequence: CDR1 LGHNT, CDR2 FRNRAP. This CDR3 region has 16 residues. The V and J ends lost 0 bases and 2 bases respectively, with 11 bases between them. This CDR3 reads CASGLVAGAGNQPQHF. The CDR3 DNA sequence: TGTGCTAGTGGTTTGGTAGCAGGGGCCGGCAATCAGCCCCAGCATTTT. Drawing the rest from reference TRBV12-5 and TRBJ1-5, the complete variable domain is DARVTQTPRHKVTEMGQEVTMRCQPILGHNTVFWYRQTMMQGLELLAYFRNRAPLDDSGMPKDRFSAEMPDATLATLKIQPSEPRDSAVYFCASGLVAGAGNQPQHFGDGTRLSIL.

The V gene is TRBV2, the J gene TRBJ1-5; TRBD1 is a possible D gene (6 bases). Germline-derived CDR1 and CDR2 are SNHLY and FYNNEI. The CDR3 length is 17 residues. V was shortened by 8 bases and J by 3 bases, with 23 bases between the two germline ends. The CDR3 sequence: CASSRAAGGGYNQPQHF. CDR3 coding DNA: TGTGCCAGCTCCCGAGCTGCGGGGGGGGGCTACAATCAGCCCCAGCATTTT.